The 24 T cell receptor beta chains in this list originate from one sample, sequenced in a study of T cells in Graves' hyperthyroidism and ophthalmopathy. There were TCR beta CDR3 regions amplified from RNA transcripts. First-round RT-PCR with HTBI primers amplified the TCR CDR3 region. MiXCR, applied by TCRdb to the multiplex PCR reads, yields one record per CDR3 protein. The table lists approximately 520,000 distinct CDR3 sequences, approximately 25% of them singletons. Material: blood. The source of these receptors is a woman between 25 and 40 years old with Graves' ophthalmopathy.

This clonotype was detected many times. The chain joins TRBV4-1 to TRBJ1-6, with TRBD1 identical over 8 bases. V lost 4 bases and J lost 7; bases outside the gene matches: 9. CDR1 MGHRA and CDR2 YSYEKL come from the germline V gene. The CDR3 length is 16 residues. The CDR3 DNA follows: TGCGCCAGCAGCCTACATCCGACAGGGGAGAATTCACCCCTCCACTTT. Translating gives CASSLHPTGENSPLHF.

This rearrangement joins TRBV19 to TRBJ1-5; TRBD1 is a possible D gene (5 bases). This CDR3 spans 15 amino acids. Germline V gene lookup returns CDR1 LNHDA and CDR2 SQIVND (reference sequence). The V end lost 8 bases, the J end lost 6 bases, and 20 bases lay between the germline ends. The CDR3 bases are TGTGCCAGTCGGTTTGGCAGGGAAGCCGCTCAGCCCCAGCATTTT. It is translated as CASRFGREAAQPQHF.

In its sample, this clonotype was seen a few times. This chain uses TRBV20-1 with TRBJ2-2, with 13 bases matching TRBD2. The V gene end was trimmed by 4 bases and the J gene end by 8 bases; junction bases not matched to a gene: 4. The CDR3 totals 14 residues. CDR1 DFQATT and CDR2 SNEGSKA come from the germline V gene (reference sequence). The CDR3 region is CSATGTSGKGELFF. The CDR3 region has the DNA TGCAGTGCTACTGGGACTAGCGGGAAGGGGGAGCTGTTTTTT.

This clonotype was seen a handful of times. CDR3 DNA: TGTGCCAGCAGCTTGGTCGGGACAGGGGGCAAAGGCTACACCTTC. Its protein product is CASSLVGTGGKGYTF. The chain combines TRBV5-6 with TRBJ1-2; 12 bases are shared with TRBD1. V lost 0 bases and J lost 8; bases outside the gene matches: 5. This CDR3 has 15 amino acids. Per the germline V gene, CDR1 is SGHDT and CDR2 is YYEEEE.

This clonotype came up many times. V and J are TRBV3-1 and TRBJ2-7; TRBD2 matches at 9 bases. This CDR3 comprises 15 residues. The junction had 2 bases not matched to a gene; V was cut back by 2 bases and J by 0 bases. The germline V gene encodes CDR1 LGHDT and CDR2 YNNKEL (reference sequence). The CDR3 spells CASSQTSGSSYEQYF. CDR3 in DNA: TGTGCCAGCAGCCAAACTAGCGGGTCCTCCTACGAGCAGTACTTC.

This clonotype was counted only a few times. A read error may be the cause here, since a much bigger clone is one base away. This chain links TRBV30 with TRBJ2-7; TRBD2 is a possible D gene (5 bases). Germline V lookup: CDR1 GTSNPN, CDR2 SVGIG (reference sequence). V lost 2 bases to trimming and J lost 3 bases, with 11 bases between them. This CDR3 has 13 amino acids. The CDR3 reads CAWSLAEGYEQYF. The CDR3, as DNA: TGTGCCTGGAGTTTGGCAGAGGGCTACGAGCAGTACTTC.

The gene calls are TRBV29-1 and TRBJ2-7; D is possibly TRBD1 (5 bases). CDR1 is SQVTM, CDR2 ANQGSEA, per germline. V was trimmed by 4 bases and J by 4 bases, leaving 17 bases between them. The CDR3 sequence is 14 residues long. The CDR3 bases are TGCAGCGTTGTTCAGGGTCTAGGGCAATACGAGCAGTACTTC. Translated, it gives CSVVQGLGQYEQYF.

This clonotype was counted a few times. An end of the junction does not agree with germline; a read error may underlie this. The chain joins TRBV20-1 to TRBJ2-7; a weak D match, TRBD1 (6 bases). Germline CDR1 DFQATT, CDR2 SNEGSKA (reference sequence). CDR3 length: 14 residues. CDR3 sequence (DNA): TGCAGTGCTCGAGAGGTGGGGGCTCCCTACGAGCAGTACTTC. Protein sequence: CSAREVGAPYEQYF.

The chain is built from TRBV28 and TRBJ2-5, with TRBD2 matching over 10 bases. Per germline, CDR1 MDHEN and CDR2 SYDVKM. V gave up 6 bases and J gave up 5 bases; unmatched junction bases: 6. The CDR3 has 14 amino acids. The CDR3 region is CASRSLAGSETQYF. The CDR3 DNA reads TGTGCCAGCAGGTCACTAGCGGGGTCTGAGACCCAGTACTTC.

This clonotype appeared a single time. The chain recombines TRBV6-5 with TRBJ2-5; the D is unclear. This CDR3 spans 15 amino acids. Trimming left V 0 bases short and J 11 bases short, with 19 bases between. The V gene's germline CDR1 is MNHEY and CDR2 SVGAGI. CDR3 loop: CASSYSKSGYYDQYF. The CDR3 nucleotides are TGTGCCAGCAGTTACTCGAAGTCCGGATACTACGATCAGTACTTC.

With respect to this clonotype: This may stem from a read error, because a much larger clone lies one nucleotide away. This rearrangement joins TRBV11-2 to TRBJ2-2, with 7 bases that match TRBD1. The CDR3 runs to 14 residues. Germline V gene sequence: CDR1 SGHAT, CDR2 FQNNGV. In DNA form, the CDR3 reads TGTGTCAGCAGCTCGGGACAGTACACCGGGGAGCTGTTTTTT. It is translated as CVSSSGQYTGELFF.

The genes are TRBV7-2 and TRBJ2-2; 8 nucleotides agree with TRBD2. After removal of 10 bases from V and 1 base from J, the junction contained 2 bases not matched to a gene. This CDR3 spans 13 amino acids. Germline-derived CDR1 and CDR2 are SGHTA and FQGNSA. Here the CDR3 DNA reads TGTGCCAAAGCGGGAGAGAACACCGGGGAGCTGTTTTTT. This gives the protein CAKAGENTGELFF.

Turning to this clonotype: This CDR3 is missing its conserved last phenylalanine or tryptophan, likely due to a read error. The DNA for the CDR3 is TGCAGTGCCTCGGACAGGGATCAGCCCCAGCATCTT. Its translation: CSASDRDQPQHL. The chain joins TRBV20-1 to TRBJ1-5; 8 bases line up with TRBD1. V trimming: 6 bases; J trimming: 5 bases; junction bases outside the gene matches: 3. The CDR3 length is 12 residues. Germline CDR1 and CDR2: DFQATT and SNEGSKA (reference sequence).

This chain connects TRBV6-1 to TRBJ1-2; 7 nucleotides align to TRBD1. Germline trimming cut 1 base from V and 1 base from J; bases unmatched to any gene: 6. Germline CDR1 MNHNS, CDR2 SASEGT. This CDR3 contains 16 residues. CDR3 sequence: CASSEGAGGSNYGYTF. DNA of the CDR3: TGTGCCAGCAGTGAAGGGGCAGGGGGGAGTAACTATGGCTACACCTTC.

This clonotype has a count of ten or more. The CDR3: CASSLSQIHPGYEQYF. The CDR3 bases are TGTGCCAGCAGTTTATCGCAGATCCACCCAGGCTACGAGCAGTACTTC. The rearrangement uses TRBV27 and TRBJ2-7; no clear D gene. The CDR3 runs 16 residues. The V gene lost 0 bases and the J gene lost 3 bases, with 15 bases spanning the gap. Germline V lookup: CDR1 MNHEY, CDR2 SMNVEV (reference sequence).

This clonotype was detected ten times or more. The chain carries TRBV7-2 and TRBJ2-7; perhaps TRBD1 as D (6 bases). Germline V CDR1 and CDR2: SGHTA, FQGNSA. V was clipped by 0 bases and J by 10 bases, with 10 bases between them. The CDR3 extends over 12 amino acids. As DNA, the CDR3 is TGTGCCAGCAGCTTAGCGACAGGCGACCAGTACTTC. Its translation: CASSLATGDQYF.

J is TRBJ2-7 and V is TRBV7-3, with 7 bases identical to TRBD2. Germline loops: CDR1 SGHTA, CDR2 FQGTGA. The CDR3 has 16 residues. Trimming removed 1 base from V and 3 bases from J; junction bases left unmatched: 9. CDR3 sequence: CASSLNPASGSYEQYF. The CDR3 bases are TGTGCCAGCAGCTTAAATCCGGCTAGCGGTAGCTACGAGCAGTACTTC.

Many counts were recorded for this clonotype. J is TRBJ1-5 and V is TRBV7-2, with TRBD1 as a possible D gene (5 bases). The CDR3 covers 15 residues. V lost 2 bases and J 3 bases, leaving 11 bases between the germline ends. Germline lookup yields CDR1 SGHTA and CDR2 FQGNSA. The CDR3 DNA follows: TGTGCCAGCAGCTTATCCCGGGACCTCAATCAGCCCCAGCATTTT. The encoded protein is CASSLSRDLNQPQHF.

A remark on this clonotype: Compared with germline, one end of the junction differs, possibly owing to a read error. The V gene is TRBV6-1, the J gene TRBJ2-4; TRBD1 is a possible D gene (6 bases). The germline V gene encodes CDR1 MNHNS and CDR2 SASEGT. The CDR3 length is 17 residues. CDR3 DNA sequence: TGTGCCAGCAGTGAATACCCTGAACAGGGTACCAAAAACATTAAGTACTTC. Protein product: CASSEYPEQGTKNIKYF.

Many counts were recorded for this clonotype. The chain employs TRBV5-1 and TRBJ2-7; unclear D gene. Germline lookup yields CDR1 SGHRS and CDR2 YFSETQ. Trimming stripped 0 bases from V and 6 bases from J, with 10 bases between. This CDR3 is 13 amino acids long. CDR3 loop: CASSLGVFGEQYF. As DNA, the CDR3 is TGCGCCAGCAGCTTGGGAGTTTTCGGCGAGCAGTACTTC.

Many counts were recorded for this clonotype. The CDR3 region is CASSQPPGTVRAEAFF. The CDR3 coding sequence is TGCGCCAGCAGCCAACCCCCGGGGACAGTGCGCGCTGAAGCTTTCTTT. This chain joins TRBV4-1 and TRBJ1-1; 7 bases fit TRBD1. Losses at the gene ends were 2 bases for V and 6 bases for J; bases not matched to a gene: 12. CDR3 length equals 16 residues. Germline V gene data show CDR1 as MGHRA and CDR2 as YSYEKL.

This chain links TRBV7-9 with TRBJ2-7, with D unclear. The CDR3 is 12 residues long. CDR1 is SEHNR and CDR2 is FQNEAQ in the germline V gene (reference sequence). Trimming cost V 3 bases and J 6 bases, with 9 bases left between them. The CDR3 region is CASSFLNREQYF. The CDR3 coding sequence is TGTGCCAGCAGCTTCCTGAATCGCGAGCAGTACTTC.

This clonotype was observed many times. The V call is TRBV5-1, the J call TRBJ1-1; no clear D. This CDR3 has 12 amino acids. The ends were cut back, 2 bases at V and 5 bases at J, with 7 bases in the middle. Germline lookup yields CDR1 SGHRS and CDR2 YFSETQ. The CDR3, as DNA: TGCGCCAGCAGCTTTGCGGGGACTGAAGCTTTCTTT. This sequence encodes CASSFAGTEAFF.

This clonotype was recorded at least ten times. This sequence joins TRBV18 and TRBJ1-2; D perhaps matches TRBD1 (5 bases). Trimming left V 5 bases short and J 4 bases short, with 14 bases between. The CDR3 consists of 14 residues. From germline, CDR1 is KGHSH and CDR2 LQKENI. DNA of the CDR3: TGTGCCAGCTCAGGTACAGGACGGAGCTATGGCTACACCTTC. Translating it yields CASSGTGRSYGYTF.